This T cell receptor beta chain is drawn from a study of technical replicates of blood from a handful of donors. The data were produced by immunoSEQ multiplex PCR, yet TCRdb's version contains in-frame clones alone and is incomplete. The table includes about 56,000 clones, approximately 92% detected once. Trimming cost V 3 bases and J 3 bases; bases outside gene matches: 8. In germline, CDR1 is SGHNT, CDR2 YYREEE (reference sequence). This CDR3 spans 15 amino acids. The clonotype was recovered from a human donor in good health. Some clones in this sample may be carry-over from other donors' samples. The gene calls are TRBV5-4 and TRBJ1-1; 7 nucleotides align to TRBD1. Sequenced input: PBMCs. For the CDR3, the DNA is TGTGCCAGCAGCTCTGGACAGGAAGGTTACACTGAAGCTTTCTTT. Its protein product is CASSSGQEGYTEAFF.